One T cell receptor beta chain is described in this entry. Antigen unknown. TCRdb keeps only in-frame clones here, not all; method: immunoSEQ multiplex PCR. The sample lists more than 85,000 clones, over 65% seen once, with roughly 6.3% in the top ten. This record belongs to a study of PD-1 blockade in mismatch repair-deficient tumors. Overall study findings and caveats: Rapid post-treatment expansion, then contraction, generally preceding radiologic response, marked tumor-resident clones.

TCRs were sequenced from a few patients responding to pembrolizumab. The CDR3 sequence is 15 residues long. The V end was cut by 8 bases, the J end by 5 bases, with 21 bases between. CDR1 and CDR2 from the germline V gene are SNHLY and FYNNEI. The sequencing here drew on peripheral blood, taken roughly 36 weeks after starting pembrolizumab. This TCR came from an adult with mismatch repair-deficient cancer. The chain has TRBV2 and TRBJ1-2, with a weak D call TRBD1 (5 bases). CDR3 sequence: CASHPGEGGGYGYTF. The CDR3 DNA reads TGTGCCAGCCACCCGGGGGAAGGCGGGGGTTATGGCTACACCTTC.